Listed below are T cell receptor beta chains from one sample, sequenced in a study of regulatory dendritic cells for organ transplantation. TCRdb's copy holds only in-frame clones and misses some; the assay was immunoSEQ multiplex PCR. Of 30,000 or so clones listed, approximately 82% are singletons. The specimen was naive CD8+ T cells from blood. The receptor set was obtained from a human donor in good health. Both conserved end residues are part of each CDR3. A D gene is named only where the DNA matches it firmly. For some rows the clone size is stated as once, few or many, or as a class when expanded; others skip it.

size,V,J,length,D,CDR3,DNA
.,TRBV6-1,TRBJ1-1,14,TRBD1,CASSPDRGRTEAFF,TGTGCCAGCAGCCCTGACAGGGGGCGGACTGAAGCTTTCTTT
.,TRBV11-2,TRBJ2-1,16,TRBD2,CASSPGTSGAYNEQFF,TGTGCCAGCAGCCCCGGGACTAGCGGGGCCTACAATGAGCAGTTCTTC
.,TRBV9,TRBJ2-1,20,TRBD2,CASSLSVQSGGVAGVNEQFF,TGTGCCAGCAGCTTAAGCGTTCAGAGCGGGGGGGTGGCTGGCGTAAATGAGCAGTTCTTC
.,TRBV19,TRBJ2-4,14,.,CASSASGQGNIQYF,TGTGCCAGTAGTGCCTCGGGACAAGGAAACATTCAGTACTTC
.,TRBV9,TRBJ2-2,15,.,CASSVEAGWTGELFF,TGTGCCAGCAGCGTAGAGGCAGGCTGGACCGGGGAGCTGTTTTTT
.,TRBV4-1,TRBJ1-5,16,TRBD1,CASSLSGQGGSQPQHF,TGCGCCAGCAGCTTGAGTGGACAGGGAGGTAGTCAGCCCCAGCATTTT
.,TRBV5-1,TRBJ2-7,15,TRBD1,CASSSPDRGTYEQYF,TGCGCCAGCAGCTCCCCGGACAGGGGAACCTACGAGCAGTACTTC
.,TRBV5-6,TRBJ2-5,17,TRBD2,CASSSWTSGEYQETQYF,TGTGCCAGCAGCTCTTGGACTAGCGGAGAGTACCAAGAGACCCAGTACTTC
.,TRBV5-6,TRBJ2-7,14,TRBD1,CASSPLGTAYEQYF,TGTGCCAGCAGCCCTCTCGGGACAGCCTACGAGCAGTACTTC
.,TRBV29-1,TRBJ1-2,12,.,CSVEQGSSGYTF,TGCAGCGTTGAGCAGGGATCGAGTGGCTACACCTTC
.,TRBV27,TRBJ2-3,16,TRBD2,CASSLGRGGLTDTQYF,TGTGCCAGCAGTTTAGGGCGGGGGGGCCTCACAGATACGCAGTATTTT
few,TRBV6-5,TRBJ1-6,12,.,CASSTPAAPLHF,TGTGCCAGCAGTACCCCGGCGGCACCCCTCCACTTT
.,TRBV7-9,TRBJ2-3,13,.,CASSFPGTDTQYF,TGTGCCAGCAGCTTTCCCGGGACAGATACGCAGTATTTT
.,TRBV9,TRBJ2-1,15,TRBD1,CASSMGTGGSNEQFF,TGTGCCAGCAGTATGGGGACAGGGGGATCCAATGAGCAGTTCTTC
.,TRBV5-5,TRBJ1-2,14,.,CASSLEGVGYGYTF,TGTGCCAGCAGCTTGGAGGGGGTTGGCTATGGCTACACCTTC
once,TRBV7-9,TRBJ1-2,11,.,CASSWGLSYTF,TGTGCCAGCAGTTGGGGCCTGAGCTACACCTTC
.,TRBV5-6,TRBJ1-1,13,.,CASSLAGNPEAFF,TGTGCCAGCAGCTTGGCCGGGAACCCTGAAGCTTTCTTT
once,TRBV7-8,TRBJ2-5,19,TRBD1,CASSLPGQGAQNGKETQYF,TGTGCCAGCAGCTTACCGGGACAGGGGGCGCAGAACGGTAAAGAGACCCAGTACTTC
.,TRBV11-2,TRBJ2-3,15,.,CASSLGVRGADTQYF,TGTGCCAGCAGCTTAGGGGTCAGGGGGGCAGATACGCAGTATTTT
.,TRBV7-6,TRBJ1-5,12,.,CASSLQGQPQHF,TGTGCCAGCAGCTTACAGGGCCAGCCCCAGCATTTT
.,TRBV4-2,TRBJ2-5,19,TRBD2,CASSQAGDTSGGPSGTQYF,TGTGCCAGCAGCCAAGCGGGGGATACTAGCGGGGGGCCCTCGGGGACCCAGTACTTC
few,TRBV7-8,TRBJ1-2,14,.,CASSLAVTGDGYTF,TGTGCCAGCAGCTTAGCAGTGACAGGTGACGGCTACACCTTC
few,TRBV9,TRBJ1-1,15,.,CASSVGGNPNTEAFF,TGTGCCAGCAGCGTAGGCGGAAACCCGAACACTGAAGCTTTCTTT
.,TRBV4-2,TRBJ2-1,17,TRBD2,CASSQEPSGGADNEQFF,TGTGCCAGCAGCCAAGAGCCTAGCGGGGGGGCGGACAATGAGCAGTTCTTC
.,TRBV19,TRBJ1-1,15,.,CASSMGVSMNTEAFF,TGTGCCAGTAGTATGGGAGTCTCCATGAACACTGAAGCTTTCTTT
.,TRBV13,TRBJ1-1,16,TRBD1,CASSLDAGDRSTEAFF,TGTGCCAGCAGCTTAGATGCAGGGGACAGGAGCACTGAAGCTTTCTTT
.,TRBV11-2,TRBJ2-5,14,TRBD1,CASSFDRAGETQYF,TGTGCCAGCAGCTTCGACAGGGCCGGGGAGACCCAGTACTTC
few,TRBV2,TRBJ1-4,14,.,CASQDTVRGGKLFF,TGTGCCAGTCAGGACACAGTGCGGGGTGGAAAACTGTTTTTT
.,TRBV13,TRBJ2-5,14,TRBD2,CASTQGRGWETQYF,TGTGCCAGCACCCAAGGGAGGGGCTGGGAGACCCAGTACTTC
.,TRBV11-2,TRBJ1-2,13,.,CASSHRDTESLTF,TGTGCCAGCAGCCACCGGGACACAGAGTCGTTGACCTTC
.,TRBV5-6,TRBJ2-7,14,.,CASSLRQDLYEQYF,TGTGCCAGCAGCTTGCGACAGGACCTCTACGAGCAGTACTTC
few,TRBV13,TRBJ2-1,16,TRBD1,CASSPLSGQGYNEQFF,TGTGCCAGCAGCCCCTTATCGGGACAGGGTTACAATGAGCAGTTCTTC
.,TRBV7-6,TRBJ2-7,16,TRBD1,CASSLADRGRDYEQYF,TGTGCCAGCAGCTTAGCCGACAGGGGTAGGGACTACGAGCAGTACTTC
.,TRBV7-9,TRBJ2-7,14,.,CASSGSTGIYEQYF,TGTGCCAGCAGCGGCAGCACAGGGATCTACGAGCAGTACTTC
.,TRBV19,TRBJ2-3,15,TRBD2,CASSILAASTDTQYF,TGTGCCAGTAGTATTCTAGCGGCGAGCACAGATACGCAGTATTTT